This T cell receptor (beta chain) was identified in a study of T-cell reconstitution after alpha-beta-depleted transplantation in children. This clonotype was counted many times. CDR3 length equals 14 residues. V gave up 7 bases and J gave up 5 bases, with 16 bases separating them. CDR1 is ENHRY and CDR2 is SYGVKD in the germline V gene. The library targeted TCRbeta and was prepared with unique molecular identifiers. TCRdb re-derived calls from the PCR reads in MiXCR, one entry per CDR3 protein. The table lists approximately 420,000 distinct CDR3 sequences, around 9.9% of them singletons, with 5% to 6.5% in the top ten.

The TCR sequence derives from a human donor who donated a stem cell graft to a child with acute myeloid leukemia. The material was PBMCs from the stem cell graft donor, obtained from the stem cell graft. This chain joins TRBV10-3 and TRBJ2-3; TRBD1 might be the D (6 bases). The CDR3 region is CAINYDRKGDTQYF. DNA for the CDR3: TGTGCCATCAACTACGACAGGAAAGGAGATACGCAGTATTTT.